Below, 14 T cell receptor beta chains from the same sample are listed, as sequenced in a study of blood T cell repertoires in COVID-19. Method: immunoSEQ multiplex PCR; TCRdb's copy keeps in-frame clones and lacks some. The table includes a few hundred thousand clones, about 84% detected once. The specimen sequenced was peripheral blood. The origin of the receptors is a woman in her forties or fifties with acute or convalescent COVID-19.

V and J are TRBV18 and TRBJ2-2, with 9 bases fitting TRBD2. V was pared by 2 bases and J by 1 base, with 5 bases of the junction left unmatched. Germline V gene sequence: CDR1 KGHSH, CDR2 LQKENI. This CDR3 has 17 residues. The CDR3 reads CASSPVPSGMNTGELFF. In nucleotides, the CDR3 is TGTGCCAGCTCACCAGTCCCTAGCGGGATGAACACCGGGGAGCTGTTTTTT.

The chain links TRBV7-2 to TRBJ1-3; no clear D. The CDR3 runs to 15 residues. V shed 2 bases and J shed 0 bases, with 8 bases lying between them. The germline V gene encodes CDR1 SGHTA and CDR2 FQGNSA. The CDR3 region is CASSLWRASGNTIYF. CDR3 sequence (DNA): TGTGCCAGCAGCTTATGGAGGGCCTCTGGAAACACCATATATTTT.

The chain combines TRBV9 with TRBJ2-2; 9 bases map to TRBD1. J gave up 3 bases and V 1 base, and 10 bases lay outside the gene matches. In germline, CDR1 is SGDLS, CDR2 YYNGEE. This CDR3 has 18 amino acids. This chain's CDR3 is CASSVLSSGTGYTGELFF. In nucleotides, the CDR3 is TGTGCCAGCAGCGTACTTTCTTCCGGGACAGGGTACACCGGGGAGCTGTTTTTT.

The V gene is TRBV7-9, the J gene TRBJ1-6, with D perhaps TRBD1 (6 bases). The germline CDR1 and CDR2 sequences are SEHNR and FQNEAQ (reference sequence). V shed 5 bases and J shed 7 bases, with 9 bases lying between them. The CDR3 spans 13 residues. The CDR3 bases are TGTGCCAGCAGCGTCACAGGGAATTCACCCCTCCACTTT. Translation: CASSVTGNSPLHF. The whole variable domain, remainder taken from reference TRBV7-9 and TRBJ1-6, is DTGVSQNPRHKITKRGQNVTFRCDPISEHNRLYWYRQTLGQGPEFLTYFQNEAQLEKSRLLSDRFSAERPKGSFSTLEIQRTEQGDSAMYLCASSVTGNSPLHFGNGTRLTVT.

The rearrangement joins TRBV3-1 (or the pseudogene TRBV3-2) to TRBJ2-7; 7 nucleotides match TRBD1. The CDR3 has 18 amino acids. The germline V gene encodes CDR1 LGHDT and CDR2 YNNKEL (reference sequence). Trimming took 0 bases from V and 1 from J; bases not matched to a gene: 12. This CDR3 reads CASSQDRPGTEISYEQYF. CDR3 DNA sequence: TGTGCCAGCAGCCAAGATCGTCCCGGGACAGAGATTTCCTACGAGCAGTACTTC.

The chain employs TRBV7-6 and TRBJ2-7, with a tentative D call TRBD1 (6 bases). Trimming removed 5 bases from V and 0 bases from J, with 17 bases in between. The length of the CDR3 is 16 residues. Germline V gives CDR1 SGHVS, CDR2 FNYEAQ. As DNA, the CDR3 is TGTGCCAGCAGCGGCCCGACAGGTGCCCGCTCCTACGAGCAGTACTTC. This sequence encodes CASSGPTGARSYEQYF.

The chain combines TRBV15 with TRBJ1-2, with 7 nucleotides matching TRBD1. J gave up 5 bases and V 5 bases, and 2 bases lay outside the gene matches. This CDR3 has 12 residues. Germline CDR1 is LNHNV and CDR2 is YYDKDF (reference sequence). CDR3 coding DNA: TGTGCCACCAGCGGGACAGTATATGGCTACACCTTC. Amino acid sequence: CATSGTVYGYTF.

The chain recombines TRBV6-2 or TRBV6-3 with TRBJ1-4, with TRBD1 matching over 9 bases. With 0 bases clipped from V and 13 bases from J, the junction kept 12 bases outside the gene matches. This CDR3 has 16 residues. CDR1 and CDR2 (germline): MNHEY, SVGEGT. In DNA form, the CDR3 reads TGTGCCAGCAGTTACTCGATGGGACAGGGAAACGCCGGACTGTTTTTT. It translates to CASSYSMGQGNAGLFF.

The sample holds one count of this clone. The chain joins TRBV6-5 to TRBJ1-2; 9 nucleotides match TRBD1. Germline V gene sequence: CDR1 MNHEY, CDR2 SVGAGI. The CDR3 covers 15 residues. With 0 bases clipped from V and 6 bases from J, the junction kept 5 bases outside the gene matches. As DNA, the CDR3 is TGTGCCAGCAGTTACTCGGGACAGGGAAGGGATGGCTACACCTTC. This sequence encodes CASSYSGQGRDGYTF.

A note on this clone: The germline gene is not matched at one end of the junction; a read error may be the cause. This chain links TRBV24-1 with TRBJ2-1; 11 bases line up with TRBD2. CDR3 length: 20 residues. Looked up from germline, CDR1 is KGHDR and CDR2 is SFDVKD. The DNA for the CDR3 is TGTGCCACCAGTGAACCGCTGACTAGCGGGGCTCACGTCTCCCACAATGAGCAGTTCTTC. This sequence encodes CATSEPLTSGAHVSHNEQFF.

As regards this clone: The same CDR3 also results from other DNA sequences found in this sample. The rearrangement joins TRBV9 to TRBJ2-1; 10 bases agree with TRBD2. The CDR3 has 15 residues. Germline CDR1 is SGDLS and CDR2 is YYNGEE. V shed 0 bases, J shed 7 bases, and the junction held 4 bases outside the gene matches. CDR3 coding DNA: TGTGCCAGCAGCGTAGGGCTAGCGGGAGATAATGAGCAGTTCTTC. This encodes CASSVGLAGDNEQFF.

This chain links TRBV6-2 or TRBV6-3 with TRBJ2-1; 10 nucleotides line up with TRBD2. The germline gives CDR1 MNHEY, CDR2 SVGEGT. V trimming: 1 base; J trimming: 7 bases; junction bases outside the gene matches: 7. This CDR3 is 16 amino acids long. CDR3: CASSYYIAGGGNEQFF. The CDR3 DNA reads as TGTGCCAGCAGTTACTATATAGCGGGAGGTGGAAATGAGCAGTTCTTC.

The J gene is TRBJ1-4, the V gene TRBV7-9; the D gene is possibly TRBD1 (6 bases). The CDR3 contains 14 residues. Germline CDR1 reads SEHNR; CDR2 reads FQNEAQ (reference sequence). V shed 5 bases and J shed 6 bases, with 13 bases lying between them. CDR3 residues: CASSRLKGDEKLFF. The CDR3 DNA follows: TGTGCCAGCAGCCGACTTAAGGGGGATGAAAAACTGTTTTTT.

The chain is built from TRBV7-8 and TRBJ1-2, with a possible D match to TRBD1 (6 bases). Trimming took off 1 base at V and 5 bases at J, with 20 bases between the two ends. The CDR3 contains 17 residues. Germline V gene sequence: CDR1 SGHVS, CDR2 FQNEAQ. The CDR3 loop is CASSLVGTRPISYGYTF. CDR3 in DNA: TGTGCCAGCAGCTTAGTGGGGACAAGACCCATCAGTTATGGCTACACCTTC.